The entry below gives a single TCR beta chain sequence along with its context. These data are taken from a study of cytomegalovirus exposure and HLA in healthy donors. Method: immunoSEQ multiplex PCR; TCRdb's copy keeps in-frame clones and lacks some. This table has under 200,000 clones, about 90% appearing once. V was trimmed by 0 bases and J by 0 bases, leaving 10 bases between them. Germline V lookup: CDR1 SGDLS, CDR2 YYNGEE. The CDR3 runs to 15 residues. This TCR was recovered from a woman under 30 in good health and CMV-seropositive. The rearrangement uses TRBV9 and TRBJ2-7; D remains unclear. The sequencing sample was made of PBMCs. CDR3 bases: TGTGCCAGCAGCGTAGCTTCGTCCAGCTCCTACGAGCAGTACTTC. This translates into CASSVASSSSYEQYF.